A single T cell receptor beta chain is shown here with its context. The data were obtained in a study of blood T cell repertoires in COVID-19. As for the study in general: Some COVID-19 samples were acute and others convalescent; all came from the United States, Italy and Spain.

The repertoire was sequenced with immunoSEQ multiplex PCR; TCRdb's copy has only in-frame clones and lacks some. This table has about 65,000 clones, more than 80% appearing once. Sequencing was carried out using peripheral blood. The TCR originated in a man older than 75 with acute or convalescent COVID-19.

The CDR3 loop reads CASSESGQEQFF. The CDR3 DNA sequence: TGTGCCAGCAGTGAATCTGGACAGGAGCAGTTCTTC. The J gene is TRBJ2-1, the V gene TRBV25-1; TRBD1 might be the D (6 bases). Trimming removed 1 base at V and 10 bases at J, with 8 bases between. Germline CDR1 and CDR2: MGHDK and SYGVNS. CDR3 length: 12 residues.